The 10 T cell receptor beta chains listed next were all sequenced from one sample in a study of siplizumab effects on memory and regulatory T cells. The protocol was immunoSEQ multiplex PCR, while the TCRdb copy is restricted to in-frame clones and leaves out a portion. The data hold about 68,000 clones, with 90% to 95% observed a single time. Input material: CD8+ T cells sorted from blood. These receptors came from a human donor in good health.

This sequence joins TRBV27 and TRBJ2-7; D is ambiguous. Per germline, CDR1 MNHEY and CDR2 SMNVEV (reference sequence). V lost 2 bases and J 1 base, leaving 9 bases between the germline ends. The CDR3 sequence is 14 residues long. The CDR3 reads CASSLTPDSYEQYF. DNA of the CDR3: TGTGCCAGCAGTTTAACGCCCGATTCCTACGAGCAGTACTTC.

This clone occurred once. One end of the junction is discordant with germline, which a read error may explain. The same CDR3 arises from other DNA sequences in this sample as well. J is TRBJ2-3 and V is TRBV27, with no clear D. This CDR3 contains 15 residues. From germline, CDR1 is MNHEY and CDR2 SMNVEV (reference sequence). The CDR3 nucleotides are TGTGCCAGTAGTTTCGTCCCACTGGGGACAGATACGCAGTATTTT. This gives the protein CASSFVPLGTDTQYF.

The J gene is TRBJ1-2, the V gene TRBV5-1; 12 bases agree with TRBD1. CDR1 is SGHRS, CDR2 YFSETQ, per germline. Germline trimming cut 0 bases from V and 4 bases from J; bases unmatched to any gene: 4. The CDR3 extends over 16 amino acids. The CDR3 protein is CASSLDGTGGSYGYTF. The CDR3 DNA reads TGCGCCAGCAGCTTGGACGGGACAGGGGGCAGCTATGGCTACACCTTC.

This chain uses TRBV4-2 with TRBJ2-7; D is possibly TRBD1 (6 bases). The germline gives CDR1 LGHNA, CDR2 YNFKEQ. V was pared by 4 bases and J by 2 bases, with 18 bases between. This CDR3 contains 16 residues. CDR3 sequence reads: CASSPGETGDTYEQYF. The CDR3 region has the DNA TGTGCCAGCAGCCCAGGAGAGACAGGCGATACCTACGAGCAGTACTTC.

The chain has TRBV6-6 and TRBJ2-7; possible D gene TRBD2, 7 bases. Trimming shortened V by 0 bases and J by 5 bases, and 11 bases separated the two germline ends. There are 14 residues in the CDR3. Looked up from germline, CDR1 is MNHNY and CDR2 is SVGAGI (reference sequence). In nucleotides, the CDR3 is TGTGCCAGCAGTTACTCCCGGGGGGCTGACGAGCAGTACTTC. Its protein is CASSYSRGADEQYF.

In this sample, this clone turned up a few times. The CDR3 is CASGPGDSYTEAFF. In nucleotides, the CDR3 is TGTGCTAGTGGCCCGGGGGACAGCTACACTGAAGCTTTCTTT. This chain joins TRBV12-5 and TRBJ1-1; TRBD1 aligns across 7 bases. The V gene's germline CDR1 is LGHNT and CDR2 FRNRAP. Trimming took 6 bases from V and 3 from J; bases not matched to a gene: 7. The CDR3 sequence is 14 residues long.

The chain combines TRBV7-3 with TRBJ2-1, with D uncertain. This CDR3 has 12 amino acids. Germline CDR1 and CDR2: SGHTA and FQGTGA. Trimming pared 0 bases from V and 9 bases from J, leaving 6 bases between. CDR3 DNA: TGTGCCAGCAGCTTAACTCACGCTGAGCAGTTCTTC. This sequence encodes CASSLTHAEQFF. The full variable domain, rest sourced from reference TRBV7-3 and TRBJ2-1, is GAGVSQTPSNKVTEKGKYVELRCDPISGHTALYWYRQSLGQGPEFLIYFQGTGAADDSGLPNDRFFAVRPEGSVSTLKIQRTERGDSAVYLCASSLTHAEQFFGPGTRLTVL.

J is TRBJ1-2 and V is TRBV11-1; 8 bases are shared with TRBD1. The germline V gene encodes CDR1 SGHAT and CDR2 FQDESV (reference sequence). The CDR3 spans 16 residues. V lost 5 bases and J lost 4; bases outside the gene matches: 12. The CDR3 DNA follows: TGTGCCAGCAGCCCCGGATCCACAGGGGGAATCTATGGCTACACCTTC. It specifies CASSPGSTGGIYGYTF. The variable domain in full, with the rest retrieved from reference TRBV11-1 and TRBJ1-2, is EAEVAQSPRYKITEKSQAVAFWCDPISGHATLYWYRQILGQGPELLVQFQDESVVDDSQLPKDRFSAERLKGVDSTLKIQPAELGDSAMYLCASSPGSTGGIYGYTFGSGTRLTVV.

The chain has TRBV4-1 and TRBJ2-5; no definite D call. V lost 1 base to trimming and J lost 5 bases, with 14 bases between them. Germline V gene sequence: CDR1 MGHRA, CDR2 YSYEKL. The CDR3 runs 15 residues. DNA for the CDR3: TGCGCCAGCAGCCAAGGATACTCCCTAGGGGAGACCCAGTACTTC. This codes for CASSQGYSLGETQYF.

V is TRBV29-1 and J is TRBJ1-2, with D uncertain. The CDR3 contains 14 residues. Trimming removed 4 bases at V and 1 base at J, with 13 bases between. Per the germline V gene, CDR1 is SQVTM and CDR2 is ANQGSEA. CDR3 protein: CSVGSPGNNYGYTF. Written as DNA, the CDR3 is TGCAGCGTTGGAAGCCCCGGGAATAACTATGGCTACACCTTC.